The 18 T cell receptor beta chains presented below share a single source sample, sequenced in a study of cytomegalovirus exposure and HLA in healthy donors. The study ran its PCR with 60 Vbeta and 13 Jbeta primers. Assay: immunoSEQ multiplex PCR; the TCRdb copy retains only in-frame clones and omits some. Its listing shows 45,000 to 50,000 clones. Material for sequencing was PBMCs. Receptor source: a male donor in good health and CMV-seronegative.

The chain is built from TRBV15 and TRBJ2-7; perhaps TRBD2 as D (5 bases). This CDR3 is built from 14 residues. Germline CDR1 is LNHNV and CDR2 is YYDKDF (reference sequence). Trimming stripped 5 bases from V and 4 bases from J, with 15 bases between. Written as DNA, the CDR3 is TGTGCCACCAGCCCCCGCCGGGGAACATACGAGCAGTACTTC. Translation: CATSPRRGTYEQYF.

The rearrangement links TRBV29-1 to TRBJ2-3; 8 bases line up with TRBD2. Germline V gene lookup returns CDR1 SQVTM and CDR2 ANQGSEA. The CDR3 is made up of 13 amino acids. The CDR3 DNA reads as TGCACCGTAGCGGGGCCTAGCACAGATACGCAGTATTTT. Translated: CTVAGPSTDTQYF.

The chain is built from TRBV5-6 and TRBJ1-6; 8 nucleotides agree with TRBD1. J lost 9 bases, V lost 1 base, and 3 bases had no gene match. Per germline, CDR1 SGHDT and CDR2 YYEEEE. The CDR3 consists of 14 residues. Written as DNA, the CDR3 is TGTGCCAGCAGCTTGCAGGGGGCGGGTTCACCCCTCCACTTT. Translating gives CASSLQGAGSPLHF.

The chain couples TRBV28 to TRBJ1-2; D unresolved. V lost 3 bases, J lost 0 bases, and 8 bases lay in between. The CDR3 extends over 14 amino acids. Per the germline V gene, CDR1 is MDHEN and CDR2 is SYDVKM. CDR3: CASSFAGANYGYTF. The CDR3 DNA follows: TGTGCCAGCAGTTTCGCGGGTGCTAACTATGGCTACACCTTC.

The CDR3 DNA sequence: TGCGCCAGCAGCCAAGATCAGGGGGCGGTCTATAATTCACCCCTCCACTTT. Protein sequence: CASSQDQGAVYNSPLHF. This rearrangement joins TRBV4-1 to TRBJ1-6; the match to TRBD1 covers 8 bases. V was pared by 0 bases and J by 3 bases, with 4 bases of the junction left unmatched. The CDR3 is 17 amino acids. Per the germline V gene, CDR1 is MGHRA and CDR2 is YSYEKL.

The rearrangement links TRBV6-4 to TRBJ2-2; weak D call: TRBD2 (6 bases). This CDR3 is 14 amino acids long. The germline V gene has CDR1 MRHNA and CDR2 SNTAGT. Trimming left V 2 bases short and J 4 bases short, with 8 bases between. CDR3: CASSDAGGTGELFF. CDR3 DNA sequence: TGTGCCAGCAGTGACGCCGGGGGCACCGGGGAGCTGTTTTTT.

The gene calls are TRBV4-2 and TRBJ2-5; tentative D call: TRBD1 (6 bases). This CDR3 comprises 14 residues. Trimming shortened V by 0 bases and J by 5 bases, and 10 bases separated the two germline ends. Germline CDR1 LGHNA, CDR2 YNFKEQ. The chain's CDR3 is CASSQDVGAETQYF. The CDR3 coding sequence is TGTGCCAGCAGCCAAGATGTGGGGGCGGAGACCCAGTACTTC.

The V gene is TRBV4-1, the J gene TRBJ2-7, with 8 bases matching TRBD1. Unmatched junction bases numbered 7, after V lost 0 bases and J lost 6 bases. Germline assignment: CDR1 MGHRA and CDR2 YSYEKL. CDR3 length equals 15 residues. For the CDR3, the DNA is TGCGCCAGCAGCCAAGACGGACAGGGTCTCTCCGAGCAGTACTTC. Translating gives CASSQDGQGLSEQYF.

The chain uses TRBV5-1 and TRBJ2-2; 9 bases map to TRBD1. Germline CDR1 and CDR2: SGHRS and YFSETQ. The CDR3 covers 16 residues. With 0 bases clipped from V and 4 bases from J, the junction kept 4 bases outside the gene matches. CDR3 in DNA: TGCGCCAGCAGCTTGGTGCCGGACAGGGGCACCGGGGAGCTGTTTTTT. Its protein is CASSLVPDRGTGELFF.

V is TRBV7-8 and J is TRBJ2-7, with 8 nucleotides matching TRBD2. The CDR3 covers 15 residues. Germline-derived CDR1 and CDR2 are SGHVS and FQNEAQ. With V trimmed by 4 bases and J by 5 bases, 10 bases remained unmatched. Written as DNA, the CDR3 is TGTGCCAGCAGCTCCCCGGGGGGGTTTAAACACGAGCAGTACTTC. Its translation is CASSSPGGFKHEQYF.

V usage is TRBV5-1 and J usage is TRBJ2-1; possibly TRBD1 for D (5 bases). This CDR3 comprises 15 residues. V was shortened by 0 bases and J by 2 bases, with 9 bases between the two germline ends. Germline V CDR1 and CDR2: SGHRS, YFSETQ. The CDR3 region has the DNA TGCGCCAGCAGCTTGGTTCAGGGCCCCTACAATGAGCAGTTCTTC. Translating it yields CASSLVQGPYNEQFF.

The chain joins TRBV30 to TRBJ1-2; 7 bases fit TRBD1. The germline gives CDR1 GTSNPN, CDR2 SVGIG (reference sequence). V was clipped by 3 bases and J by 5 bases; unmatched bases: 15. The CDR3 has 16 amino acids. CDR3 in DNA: TGTGCCTGGAGGTTGACAGGGAGTGAATCAGGGTATGGCTACACCTTC. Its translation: CAWRLTGSESGYGYTF.

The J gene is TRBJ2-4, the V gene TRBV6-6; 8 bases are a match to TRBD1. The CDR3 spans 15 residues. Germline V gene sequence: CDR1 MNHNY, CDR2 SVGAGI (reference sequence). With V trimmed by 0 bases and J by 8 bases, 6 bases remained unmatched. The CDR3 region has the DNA TGTGCCAGCAGTTACTCCAGGGGGCGCGGAGACATTCAGTACTTC. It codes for CASSYSRGRGDIQYF.

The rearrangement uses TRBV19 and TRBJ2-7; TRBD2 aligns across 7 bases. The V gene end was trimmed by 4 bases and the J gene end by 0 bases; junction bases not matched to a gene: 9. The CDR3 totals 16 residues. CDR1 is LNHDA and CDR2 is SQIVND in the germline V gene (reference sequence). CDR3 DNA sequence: TGTGCCAGTAGTACCCGCGGGGGTCCAAGCTCCTACGAGCAGTACTTC. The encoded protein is CASSTRGGPSSYEQYF.

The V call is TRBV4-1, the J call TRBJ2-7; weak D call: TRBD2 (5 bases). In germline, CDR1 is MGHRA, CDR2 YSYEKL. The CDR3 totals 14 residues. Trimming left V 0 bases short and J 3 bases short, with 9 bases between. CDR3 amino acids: CASSQDRDYYEQYF. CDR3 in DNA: TGCGCCAGCAGCCAAGATCGAGACTACTACGAGCAGTACTTC.

The CDR3 here is CAWTTQGLAGNTIYF. The CDR3 DNA reads TGTGCCTGGACAACACAGGGTTTGGCTGGAAACACCATATATTTT. The genes are TRBV30 and TRBJ1-3; D is perhaps TRBD1 (6 bases). The length of the CDR3 is 15 residues. Trimming shortened V by 4 bases and J by 2 bases, and 15 bases separated the two germline ends. The germline gives CDR1 GTSNPN, CDR2 SVGIG (reference sequence).

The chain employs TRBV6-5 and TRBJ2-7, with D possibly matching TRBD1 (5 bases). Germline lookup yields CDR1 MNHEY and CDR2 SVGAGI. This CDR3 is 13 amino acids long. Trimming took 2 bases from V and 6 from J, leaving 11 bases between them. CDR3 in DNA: TGTGCCAGCAGTTACGGGCCAGGGCGCGAGCAGTACTTC. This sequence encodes CASSYGPGREQYF.

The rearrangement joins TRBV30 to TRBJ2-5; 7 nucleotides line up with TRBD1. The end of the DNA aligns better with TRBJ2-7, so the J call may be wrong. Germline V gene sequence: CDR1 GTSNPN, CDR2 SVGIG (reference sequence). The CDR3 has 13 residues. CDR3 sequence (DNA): TGTGCCTGGAGTGTCCCAGGGGGATACGAGCAGTACTTC. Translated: CAWSVPGGYEQYF.